These T cell receptor beta chains were read from a single sample in a study of shared clonotypes between healthy human individuals. The method was immunoSEQ multiplex PCR; TCRdb's version includes in-frame clones alone and lacks a portion of them. This sample carries some 2 million clones, 90% to 95% of them seen once, and the ten largest clones take 0.1% to 0.15%. The specimen was naive CD4+ T cells sorted from blood. The receptors were sampled from a man aged 18-30 years in good health. Each CDR3 is given with its conserved first and last residue. The D gene is left open where the match is weak. Size values are once, few and many counts, or a class for expanded clones, and some rows have none.

j_gene,d_gene,abundance,v_gene,CDR3aa,CDR3nt
TRBJ1-5,NA,few,TRBV6-1,CASSQGANGNQPQHF,TGTGCCAGCAGCCAAGGGGCGAATGGCAATCAGCCCCAGCATTTT
TRBJ2-2,TRBD1,NA,TRBV5-1,CASSEDRGDTGELFF,TGCGCCAGCAGCGAGGACAGGGGCGACACCGGGGAGCTGTTTTTT
TRBJ2-5,NA,NA,TRBV10-1,CASFLYQETQYF,TGCGCCAGCTTTTTGTACCAAGAGACCCAGTACTTC
TRBJ2-1,NA,NA,TRBV6-1,CASSEPGYNEQFF,TGTGCCAGCAGTGAACCGGGATACAATGAGCAGTTCTTC
TRBJ1-3,TRBD1,once,TRBV19,CASTDRGTGNTIYF,TGTGCCAGTACTGACAGGGGGACTGGAAACACCATATATTTT
TRBJ1-1,NA,NA,TRBV11-1,CASSTLMNTEAFF,TGTGCCAGCAGTACACTCATGAACACTGAAGCTTTCTTT
TRBJ2-5,TRBD1,NA,TRBV7-2,CASSLLGQGASETQYF,TGTGCCAGCAGCTTATTGGGACAGGGGGCGTCAGAGACCCAGTACTTC
TRBJ1-1,TRBD1,NA,TRBV11-2,CASSLLGQTYSEAFF,TGTGCCAGCAGCTTATTGGGACAGACCTATTCTGAAGCTTTCTTT
TRBJ2-7,NA,once,TRBV11-2,CASSFWVDYEQYF,TGTGCCAGCAGCTTCTGGGTGGACTACGAGCAGTACTTC
TRBJ1-3,TRBD1,once,TRBV7-9,CASSATGVLRNTIYF,TGTGCCAGCAGCGCGACAGGGGTTTTAAGAAACACCATATATTTT
TRBJ1-5,NA,NA,TRBV28,CASRSTLGSNQPQHF,TGTGCCAGCAGGTCTACCCTCGGGAGCAATCAGCCCCAGCATTTT
TRBJ2-7,NA,few,TRBV28,CASSSGHPYEQYF,TGTGCCAGCAGTTCGGGACACCCCTACGAGCAGTACTTC
TRBJ2-5,NA,NA,TRBV4-2,CASSQDQGRWETQYF,TGTGCCAGCAGCCAAGATCAGGGGAGGTGGGAGACCCAGTACTTC
TRBJ2-3,TRBD1,NA,TRBV6-4,CASSGQGGGDTQYF,TGTGCCAGCAGTGGACAGGGGGGAGGAGATACGCAGTATTTT
TRBJ2-4,NA,NA,TRBV28,CASLLGGGNIQYF,TGTGCCAGCCTACTAGGAGGGGGAAACATTCAGTACTTC
TRBJ2-5,TRBD1,NA,TRBV28,CASSKGQGRGQETQYF,TGTGCCAGCAGTAAGGGACAGGGAAGAGGACAAGAGACCCAGTACTTC
TRBJ1-1,NA,NA,TRBV6-5,CASSRRLDTEAFF,TGTGCCAGCAGCAGAAGGTTGGACACTGAAGCTTTCTTT
TRBJ2-2,TRBD2,NA,TRBV11-3,CASSLASGSRGTGELFF,TGTGCCAGCAGCCTAGCCAGCGGGAGTAGGGGCACCGGGGAGCTGTTTTTT
TRBJ1-2,TRBD1,NA,TRBV28,CASSLPRTGTVVYTF,TGTGCCAGCAGCCTTCCCCGAACCGGGACAGTCGTCTACACCTTC
TRBJ1-3,NA,NA,TRBV5-6,CASSLRGTYTYGNTIYF,TGTGCCAGCAGCTTGAGGGGGACCTACACCTATGGAAACACCATATATTTT
TRBJ2-5,NA,NA,TRBV9,CASSGTVQETQYF,TGTGCCAGCAGCGGTACAGTGCAAGAGACCCAGTACTTC
TRBJ2-1,TRBD1,NA,TRBV30,CAWAGGTGVYNEQFF,TGTGCCTGGGCCGGCGGGACAGGGGTGTACAATGAGCAGTTCTTC
TRBJ2-7,NA,NA,TRBV29-1,CSVGGRTYEQYF,TGCAGCGTGGGGGGACGGACCTACGAGCAGTACTTC
TRBJ1-3,NA,NA,TRBV28,CASNGGKTAGNTIYF,TGTGCCAGCAATGGCGGTAAGACGGCTGGAAACACCATATATTTT
TRBJ2-5,TRBD2,once,TRBV10-3,CAISETSEGTQYF,TGTGCCATCAGTGAAACTAGCGAGGGGACCCAGTACTTC
TRBJ2-4,NA,NA,TRBV5-6,CASSSGVTAKNIQYF,TGTGCCAGCAGCTCGGGGGTGACAGCCAAAAACATTCAGTACTTC